The 29 T cell receptor beta chains in this list originate from one sample, sequenced in a study of T cell repertoires and HLA-DP antigens (dated by TCRdb to about 2018). The protocol used for the library was the immunoSEQ multiplex PCR assay. The table was pulled from immuneACCESS by TCRdb, which kept in-frame rearrangements only. Such tables lose some clones; where checked, under half of the loss comes from unresolved V genes, and the rest has no known cause. The sample table lists about 73,000 clones, around 77% of them with a count of one. The ten largest clones capture more than 1.5% of the sample. Their antigens are not known. The sequenced material came from CD4+ T cells from PBMCs. The receptors here all came from a man between 60 and 75 years old in good health and CMV-seronegative.

The chain joins TRBV19 to TRBJ1-4, with 7 bases that match TRBD1. Germline-derived CDR1 and CDR2 are LNHDA and SQIVND (reference sequence). The V and J ends lost 4 bases and 7 bases, in that order; junction bases with no gene match: 15. The CDR3 has 17 residues. This CDR3 is CASSTPGTQRTGEKLFF. The CDR3 DNA is TGTGCCAGTAGTACTCCCGGGACTCAAAGGACAGGTGAAAAACTGTTTTTT. The full variable domain, completed using reference TRBV19 and TRBJ1-4, is DGGITQSPKYLFRKEGQNVTLSCEQNLNHDAMYWYRQDPGQGLRLIYYSQIVNDFQKGDIAEGYSVSREKKESFPLTVTSAQKNPTAFYLCASSTPGTQRTGEKLFFGSGTQLSVL.

The rearrangement uses TRBV7-2 and TRBJ2-3; D gene ambiguous. The CDR3 sequence is 14 residues long. Per germline, CDR1 SGHTA and CDR2 FQGNSA. Trimming pared 0 bases from V and 5 bases from J, leaving 9 bases between. CDR3 DNA sequence: TGTGCCAGCAGCTTAGCGTGGAACGGAGATACGCAGTATTTT. Translation: CASSLAWNGDTQYF.

CDR3 sequence reads: CASSLGGDNEKLFF. CDR3 sequence (DNA): TGCGCCAGCAGCTTGGGCGGAGATAATGAAAAACTGTTTTTT. The chain carries TRBV5-1 and TRBJ1-4; no clear D gene. The CDR3 consists of 14 residues. Germline values: CDR1 SGHRS, CDR2 YFSETQ. V gave up 0 bases and J gave up 4 bases, with 7 bases separating them. Looking up the rest from reference TRBV5-1 and TRBJ1-4 gives the full variable domain: KAGVTQTPRYLIKTRGQQVTLSCSPISGHRSVSWYQQTPGQGLQFLFEYFSETQRNKGNFPGRFSGRQFSNSRSEMNVSTLELGDSALYLCASSLGGDNEKLFFGSGTQLSVL.

The chain is built from TRBV20-1 and TRBJ1-2; weak D call: TRBD1 (5 bases). Germline CDR1 and CDR2: DFQATT and SNEGSKA (reference sequence). The CDR3 runs to 10 residues. The V and J ends lost 1 base and 12 bases respectively, with 9 bases between them. CDR3 in amino acids: CSARAVGDTF. The DNA of the CDR3 is TGCAGTGCTAGAGCCGTAGGGGACACCTTC.

This clone was observed a handful of times. The V call is TRBV5-1, the J call TRBJ2-1; D not certain. This CDR3 is 12 amino acids long. The V gene's germline CDR1 is SGHRS and CDR2 YFSETQ. Trimming took off 0 bases at V and 9 bases at J, with 7 bases between the two ends. The CDR3 loop is CASSLGSTEQFF. The DNA of the CDR3 is TGCGCCAGCAGCTTGGGCTCTACTGAGCAGTTCTTC.

This chain joins TRBV7-2 and TRBJ1-1; TRBD1 matches 7 bases. The V segment lost 2 bases and the J segment 0 bases; nucleotides outside the gene matches: 12. The CDR3 runs to 18 residues. CDR1 and CDR2 (germline): SGHTA, FQGNSA. For the CDR3, the DNA is TGTGCCAGCAGCTTATATTATGAGGGGGCCCCCATGAACACTGAAGCTTTCTTT. Its translation is CASSLYYEGAPMNTEAFF.

In its sample, this clone was seen a few times. The chain links TRBV28 to TRBJ1-5; weak D call: TRBD1 (5 bases). This CDR3 comprises 17 residues. Germline CDR1 is MDHEN and CDR2 is SYDVKM. V dropped 8 bases and J dropped 0 bases, with 20 bases sitting between them. This CDR3 is CASGRGTQVYSNQPQHF. The CDR3, as DNA: TGTGCCAGCGGCCGGGGGACCCAAGTTTATAGCAATCAGCCCCAGCATTTT. Together with reference TRBV28 and TRBJ1-5, the CDR3 gives the full variable domain: DVKVTQSSRYLVKRTGEKVFLECVQDMDHENMFWYRQDPGLGLRLIYFSYDVKMKEKGDIPEGYSVSREKKERFSLILESASTNQTSMYLCASGRGTQVYSNQPQHFGDGTRLSIL.

The V call is TRBV6-1, the J call TRBJ2-2; D possibly corresponds to TRBD1 (6 bases). The CDR3 extends over 15 amino acids. Looked up from germline, CDR1 is MNHNS and CDR2 is SASEGT. V lost 9 bases, J lost 1 base, and 15 bases lay in between. CDR3 sequence: CARRQVPLNTGELFF. The CDR3 coding sequence is TGTGCCAGGAGACAGGTTCCTCTGAACACCGGGGAGCTGTTTTTT.

The rearrangement joins TRBV30 to TRBJ1-2; 10 nucleotides line up with TRBD1. The germline V gene has CDR1 GTSNPN and CDR2 SVGIG (reference sequence). With 0 bases clipped from V and 7 bases from J, the junction kept 5 bases outside the gene matches. This CDR3 has 14 amino acids. CDR3 in DNA: TGTGCCTGGAGTGTCCGACAGGGGGCCAGTGGCTACACCTTC. Protein product: CAWSVRQGASGYTF.

The rearrangement links TRBV6-5 to TRBJ2-4; the D is unclear. The V end lost 1 base, the J end lost 7 bases, and 2 bases lay between the germline ends. Germline V gene sequence: CDR1 MNHEY, CDR2 SVGAGI. The length of the CDR3 is 11 residues. CDR3 in DNA: TGTGCCAGCAGTTACTTGAACATTCAGTACTTC. Translating gives CASSYLNIQYF.

This clone was recorded once. The CDR3 bases are TGTGCCAGCAGTTACTCGGCAGGGTTGTACAATGAGCAGTTCTTC. Translation: CASSYSAGLYNEQFF. The chain has TRBV6-5 and TRBJ2-1, with D perhaps TRBD1 (5 bases). The CDR3 length is 15 residues. CDR1 and CDR2 from the germline V gene are MNHEY and SVGAGI. V gave up 0 bases and J gave up 4 bases, with 10 bases separating them.

This sequence joins TRBV25-1 and TRBJ1-2, with 7 positions matching TRBD1. Germline V lookup: CDR1 MGHDK, CDR2 SYGVNS. The CDR3 contains 12 residues. J lost 13 bases, V lost 4 bases, and 9 bases had no gene match. CDR3 DNA sequence: TGTGCCAGCAGTGTGTTGCAGGGGGTTCCCACCTTC. It codes for CASSVLQGVPTF.

The chain uses TRBV19 and TRBJ1-5; D may be TRBD1 (6 bases). The CDR3 length is 17 residues. CDR1 and CDR2 from the germline V gene are LNHDA and SQIVND (reference sequence). The V and J ends lost 5 bases and 1 base respectively, with 18 bases between them. The DNA of the CDR3 is TGTGCCAGTAGTTTCCTGCCCCAGGGGATCAGCAATCAGCCCCAGCATTTT. It is translated as CASSFLPQGISNQPQHF.

This clone was picked up a small number of times. The chain combines TRBV18 with TRBJ1-1; D is undetermined. Deletions cut 2 bases from V and 8 bases from J, with 15 bases between. Germline V gene lookup returns CDR1 KGHSH and CDR2 LQKENI. CDR3 length equals 14 residues. The CDR3 nucleotides are TGTGCCAGCTCACCAACGGGAGTCTTTTTGGAAGCTTTCTTT. Residues: CASSPTGVFLEAFF.

J is TRBJ2-3 and V is TRBV9; no clear D. The CDR3 runs 12 residues. Germline-derived CDR1 and CDR2 are SGDLS and YYNGEE. The V end was cut by 3 bases, the J end by 5 bases, with 7 bases between. As DNA, the CDR3 is TGTGCCAGCAGCGCCCACGGAGATACGCAGTATTTT. Residues: CASSAHGDTQYF. Complete variable domain (other parts from reference TRBV9 and TRBJ2-3): DSGVTQTPKHLITATGQRVTLRCSPRSGDLSVYWYQQSLDQGLQFLIQYYNGEERAKGNILERFSAQQFPDLHSELNLSSLELGDSALYFCASSAHGDTQYFGPGTRLTVL.

This chain connects TRBV5-8 to TRBJ2-1; TRBD1 or TRBD2 may be the D gene (5 bases each). The CDR3 covers 14 residues. Per the germline V gene, CDR1 is SGHTS and CDR2 is YDEGEE. The V end was cut by 0 bases, the J end by 4 bases, with 8 bases between. The DNA for the CDR3 is TGTGCCAGCAGCTTGGTGGGACGGTACAATGAGCAGTTCTTC. Encoded protein: CASSLVGRYNEQFF.

The chain has TRBV4-3 and TRBJ1-2; D gene ambiguous. With 0 bases removed from V and 8 bases from J, the gap between germline ends came to 4 bases. CDR3 length: 11 amino acids. Looked up from germline, CDR1 is LGHNA and CDR2 is YSLEER. The CDR3 nucleotides are TGCGCCAGCAGCCAAGACGGCGGCTACACCTTC. As protein: CASSQDGGYTF.

The rearrangement joins TRBV7-2 to TRBJ2-3; 15 bases are shared with TRBD2. Germline CDR1 reads SGHTA; CDR2 reads FQGNSA. The V and J ends lost 5 bases and 4 bases, in that order; junction bases with no gene match: 4. CDR3 length: 16 residues. The CDR3: CASSRGTSGRSDTQYF. The CDR3 coding sequence is TGTGCCAGCAGCCGCGGGACTAGCGGGAGGTCAGATACGCAGTATTTT.

This clone was picked up a small number of times. V usage is TRBV7-8 and J usage is TRBJ2-5, with D unclear. Germline V lookup: CDR1 SGHVS, CDR2 FQNEAQ. CDR3 size: 13 residues. V gave up 5 bases and J gave up 2 bases, with 9 bases separating them. As DNA, the CDR3 is TGTGCCAGCAGCCGGACCCATCAAGAGACCCAGTACTTC. Protein sequence: CASSRTHQETQYF.

This clone was observed a single time. V usage is TRBV7-2 and J usage is TRBJ2-1, with D perhaps matching TRBD1 (5 bases). Germline V gene sequence: CDR1 SGHTA, CDR2 FQGNSA. V shed 5 bases and J shed 15 bases, with 20 bases lying between them. The CDR3 is 13 residues long. The CDR3 sequence: CASSPTSGSSPFF. The CDR3 DNA is TGTGCCAGCAGCCCAACCTCAGGGTCATCTCCGTTCTTC.

Concerning this clone: The junction and the germline gene differ at one end; a read error may be behind it. This sequence joins TRBV10-2 and TRBJ1-2; D is perhaps TRBD1 (5 bases). The CDR3 has 14 amino acids. Germline V gives CDR1 WSHSY, CDR2 SAAADI. CDR3 residues: CAVKMEGRNCGYTF. As DNA, the CDR3 is TGCGCCGTAAAAATGGAGGGGCGCAACTGTGGCTACACCTTC.

J is TRBJ2-1 and V is TRBV18; 10 bases agree with TRBD1. Germline lookup yields CDR1 KGHSH and CDR2 LQKENI. The CDR3 is 18 amino acids. Trimming at V came to 3 bases and at J to 7 bases, leaving 15 bases not matched to a gene. The CDR3 reads CASSPTGGAHSGRNEQFF. CDR3 DNA sequence: TGTGCCAGCTCACCGACAGGGGGCGCCCATAGCGGACGGAATGAGCAGTTCTTC.

The J gene is TRBJ2-7, the V gene TRBV5-6, with 9 nucleotides matching TRBD1. Trimming at V came to 4 bases and at J to 6 bases, leaving 11 bases not matched to a gene. The CDR3 extends over 15 amino acids. Germline V gene lookup returns CDR1 SGHDT and CDR2 YYEEEE. In DNA, the CDR3 is TGTGCCAGCAGCCGGACAGGGGCGACCCCGCGCGAGCAGTACGTC. Translated: CASSRTGATPREQYV.

This clone was detected only once. V is TRBV28 and J is TRBJ2-7; TRBD1 matches at 8 bases. The CDR3 spans 14 residues. CDR1 and CDR2 (germline): MDHEN, SYDVKM. V trimming: 7 bases; J trimming: 2 bases; junction bases outside the gene matches: 7. This CDR3 reads CASMDRVRTYEQYF. The CDR3 DNA is TGTGCCAGCATGGACAGGGTAAGAACCTACGAGCAGTACTTC.

Only a few counts were recorded for this clone. The chain combines TRBV6-5 with TRBJ2-3; TRBD1 matches 8 bases. This CDR3 has 15 residues. V was pared by 6 bases and J by 3 bases, with 8 bases of the junction left unmatched. The germline V gene has CDR1 MNHEY and CDR2 SVGAGI. DNA for the CDR3: TGTGCCAGCAGGGCGACAGGGGTAGTGACAGATACGCAGTATTTT. It is translated as CASRATGVVTDTQYF.

The V and J genes are TRBV4-3 and TRBJ2-2; tentative D call: TRBD1 (5 bases). Trimming took off 0 bases at V and 5 bases at J, with 10 bases between the two ends. The CDR3 loop spans 15 amino acids. Germline V gives CDR1 LGHNA, CDR2 YSLEER. CDR3 DNA: TGCGCCAGCAGCCAAGATACAGGACAAACCGGGGAGCTGTTTTTT. Translated: CASSQDTGQTGELFF.

The chain is built from TRBV19 and TRBJ2-3, with TRBD2 matching 10 bases. The germline V gene encodes CDR1 LNHDA and CDR2 SQIVND (reference sequence). J gave up 1 base and V 8 bases, and 6 bases lay outside the gene matches. CDR3 size: 15 residues. In DNA form, the CDR3 reads TGTGCCAGTGCTCATAGCGGGGGGCGCACAGATACGCAGTATTTT. This gives the protein CASAHSGGRTDTQYF.

This rearrangement joins TRBV6-5 to TRBJ2-1; D not certain. The CDR3 has 13 residues. The V end was cut by 2 bases, the J end by 3 bases, with 5 bases between. From germline, CDR1 is MNHEY and CDR2 SVGAGI. The CDR3 spells CASSYRVYNEQFF. The CDR3 nucleotides are TGTGCCAGCAGTTACCGGGTCTACAATGAGCAGTTCTTC.

J is TRBJ1-2 and V is TRBV20-1; unclear D gene. The germline V gene has CDR1 DFQATT and CDR2 SNEGSKA (reference sequence). This CDR3 is built from 11 residues. Between the trimmed V and J ends, which lost 0 bases and 8 bases, there was a span of 7 bases. CDR3 in DNA: TGCAGTGCTAGAGATCGAGGGGGCTACACCTTC. Its protein is CSARDRGGYTF.